The T cell receptor beta chain under discussion was sequenced for a study of beta chain features in type 1 diabetes. A few counts support this clone. The antigen remains unidentified. The investigators reverse transcribed all of the isolated RNA, so they sequenced expressed TCRB transcripts. The repertoire was sequenced with immunoSEQ multiplex PCR; TCRdb's copy has only in-frame clones and lacks some. In the table there are about 340,000 clones, about a tenth of which are singletons. This CDR3 spans 15 amino acids. Germline V lookup: CDR1 MNHEY, CDR2 SVGAGI. V dropped 4 bases and J dropped 1 base, with 13 bases sitting between them. Notes on the study in general: Insertions at VDJ junctions were less frequent in type 1 diabetes patients. These patients also deleted more nucleotides at the same junctions. Equally in patients and controls, shorter templates might have been favored by PCR. Among all four CD4+ subsets, Type 1 diabetes patients had TCRB CDR3s that were moderately but significantly shorter.

The clonotype was recovered from a man aged 30 to 45 with type 1 diabetes. This sequence joins TRBV6-5 and TRBJ2-5; maybe TRBD2 (6 bases). Sequenced: central memory CD4+ T cells from blood. The CDR3 bases are TGTGCCAGCAGTTTGGGAGGTTATCCCCAAGAGACCCAGTACTTC. This gives the protein CASSLGGYPQETQYF.